These T cell receptor beta chains were read from a single sample in a study of cytomegalovirus exposure and HLA in healthy donors. Generated by immunoSEQ multiplex PCR, the TCRdb table keeps only in-frame clones and is missing some. The table includes roughly 120,000 clones, about 76% detected once. Sequenced input: PBMCs. These receptors came from a man between 35 and 55 years old in good health and CMV-seropositive. The CDR3 runs from the conserved cysteine through the conserved F or W. The D gene is left open where the match is weak.

TRBD1	TRBJ1-3	TRBV10-2	CASSDGQGAVAGNTIYF
.	TRBJ2-7	TRBV28	CASSPGLYEQYF
.	TRBJ1-3	TRBV5-1	CASSLGGNSGNTIYF
.	TRBJ2-7	TRBV11-2	CASRSGGLYEQYF
.	TRBJ1-3	TRBV5-4	CASSNGTLRGNTIYF
TRBD2	TRBJ2-5	TRBV7-6	CASSLGGLAGGAQETQYF
.	TRBJ2-1	TRBV15	CATSREQVPYNEQFF
TRBD1	TRBJ1-2	TRBV5-1	CASSPTGGANYGYTF
TRBD2	TRBJ2-7	TRBV27	CASSLTTSGGAYEQYF
TRBD2	TRBJ2-5	TRBV18	CASSPPATGTSGWETQYF
.	TRBJ1-1	TRBV5-4	CAGHLDGRRTEAFF
.	TRBJ2-5	TRBV28	CASSFGQETQYF
.	TRBJ1-5	TRBV2	CASAGFAQPQHF
TRBD2	TRBJ2-3	TRBV7-7	CASSLGTSGTDTQYF
TRBD1	TRBJ1-1	TRBV2	CASSEGPIRGVNTEAFF
.	TRBJ1-5	TRBV6-1	CASRYSPGDNQPQHF
.	TRBJ1-5	TRBV10-2	CASSEAQGSNQPQHF
.	TRBJ1-3	TRBV15	CATSIPGSGNTIYF
TRBD1	TRBJ2-3	TRBV6-1	CASSEGDRGTDTQYF
.	TRBJ1-2	TRBV5-1	CASSLDGRSYGYTF
.	TRBJ2-5	TRBV5-1	CASSLAGIQETQYF
.	.	TRBV7-9	CASSSTDRVAYEQYF
TRBD1	TRBJ2-7	TRBV5-1	CASSWGTGRDEQYF
.	TRBJ1-1	TRBV28	CASSNGGVLNGAFF
.	TRBJ1-4	TRBV19	CASSETGLKLFF
.	TRBJ2-5	TRBV7-9	CASSPPPRFEETQYF
TRBD1	TRBJ2-3	TRBV27	CASRPLRDRGPDTQYF
.	TRBJ2-7	TRBV29-1	CSARPGQASYEQYF